Shown below are 12 T cell receptor beta chains from a single sample sequenced in a study of spatial heterogeneity in lung cancer. Study-level findings and limits: Higher tumor mutation counts went along with higher counts of expanded intratumoral alpha and beta TCRs.

Antigen specificity for these receptors is unknown. The time point: sample taken at primary tumor resection. Via MiXCR, TCRdb re-called the 5' RACE reads, giving one row per CDR3 protein. The repertoire includes 15,000 or so distinct CDR3 sequences, under 8% of them detected once, and approximately 8.7% sits in the top ten. The sample in question was lung tumor tissue, obtained at surgery. The receptors stem from a male donor with early-stage non-small cell lung cancer.

This clonotype was seen repeatedly, ten times or more. The chain carries TRBV30 and TRBJ1-3, with 7 bases that match TRBD1. The V segment lost 3 bases and the J segment 3 bases; nucleotides outside the gene matches: 8. This CDR3 has 15 residues. Germline V gene lookup returns CDR1 GTSNPN and CDR2 SVGIG (reference sequence). The CDR3 is CAWRALGGFGNTIYF. The CDR3 DNA follows: TGTGCCTGGAGAGCCCTAGGGGGCTTTGGAAACACCATATATTTT.

This clonotype was seen a few times. This chain joins TRBV3-1 and TRBJ2-1; D is undetermined. V was clipped by 1 base and J by 2 bases, with 3 bases between them. CDR1 is LGHDT and CDR2 is YNNKEL in the germline V gene (reference sequence). The CDR3 loop spans 13 amino acids. The CDR3 nucleotides are TGTGCCAGCAGCCAAGGGGCCTACAATGAGCAGTTCTTC. Translated, it gives CASSQGAYNEQFF.

This clonotype is medium-sized (0.01 to 0.1%). This chain uses TRBV6-6 with TRBJ1-2; 8 bases are a match to TRBD1. The V and J ends lost 5 bases and 8 bases, in that order; junction bases with no gene match: 7. Per germline, CDR1 MNHNY and CDR2 SVGAGI (reference sequence). This CDR3 spans 13 amino acids. The CDR3 nucleotides are TGTGCCAGCAGTGACAGGGGAGAAGGCGGCTACACCTTC. This translates into CASSDRGEGGYTF.

The rearrangement links TRBV9 to TRBJ2-3, with TRBD2 matching over 10 bases. CDR3 size: 15 residues. The ends lost 4 bases at V and 6 bases at J; junction bases unmatched: 8. Germline CDR1 SGDLS, CDR2 YYNGEE. The CDR3 protein is CASSLAGGLWDTQYF. The CDR3 nucleotides are TGTGCCAGCAGCTTAGCGGGAGGATTGTGGGATACGCAGTATTTT.

This clonotype has at least ten counts. The chain couples TRBV12-3 or TRBV12-4 to TRBJ2-5; TRBD2 might be the D (5 bases). The CDR3 extends over 13 amino acids. V was cut by 7 bases and J by 2 bases, with 11 bases left in between. The CDR3 DNA is TGTGCCAGCAACCGGGGAGCGCAAGAGACCCAGTACTTC. This gives the protein CASNRGAQETQYF.

This clonotype was seen repeatedly, ten times or more. The rearrangement links TRBV7-8 to TRBJ2-7; 9 bases map to TRBD2. The V gene's germline CDR1 is SGHVS and CDR2 FQNEAQ. V dropped 5 bases and J dropped 4; count of bases not matched to a gene: 3. The CDR3 length is 13 residues. This CDR3 reads CASSRTSAYEQYF. The DNA for the CDR3 is TGTGCCAGCAGCCGGACTAGCGCATACGAGCAGTACTTC.

By share of the sample, this clonotype is large. The chain employs TRBV7-9 and TRBJ1-5; no clear D. The CDR3 covers 13 residues. V gave up 1 base and J gave up 3 bases, with 4 bases separating them. Germline V gene sequence: CDR1 SEHNR, CDR2 FQNEAQ (reference sequence). This CDR3 is CASSLGTNQPQHF. The CDR3 coding sequence is TGTGCCAGCAGCTTAGGGACCAATCAGCCCCAGCATTTT. The full variable domain, its missing parts supplied by reference TRBV7-9 and TRBJ1-5, is DTGVSQNPRHKITKRGQNVTFRCDPISEHNRLYWYRQTLGQGPEFLTYFQNEAQLEKSRLLSDRFSAERPKGSFSTLEIQRTEQGDSAMYLCASSLGTNQPQHFGDGTRLSIL.

This chain links TRBV6-1 with TRBJ1-2; the match to TRBD1 covers 7 bases. Losses at the gene ends were 7 bases for V and 2 bases for J; bases not matched to a gene: 13. The CDR3 length is 16 residues. Germline values: CDR1 MNHNS, CDR2 SASEGT. The CDR3 DNA sequence: TGTGCCAGCAAAGAGACGTGGGGACAGCAGAACTATGGCTACACCTTC. It encodes CASKETWGQQNYGYTF.

This clonotype came up many times. J is TRBJ1-5 and V is TRBV29-1; the D gene is possibly TRBD1 (5 bases). The CDR3 sequence is 12 residues long. The germline V gene has CDR1 SQVTM and CDR2 ANQGSEA. V lost 7 bases to trimming and J lost 0 bases, with 7 bases between them. The CDR3: CSAGSSNQPQHF. In DNA form, the CDR3 reads TGCAGCGCAGGGTCTAGCAATCAGCCCCAGCATTTT.

This clonotype was seen ten or more times. The genes are TRBV20-1 and TRBJ2-7; D perhaps matches TRBD2 (6 bases). Trimming removed 0 bases at V and 3 bases at J, with 15 bases between. The germline V gene encodes CDR1 DFQATT and CDR2 SNEGSKA (reference sequence). This CDR3 is 15 amino acids long. The DNA for the CDR3 is TGCAGTGCTAGAGATGCCCAGGTGGAGGGCTACGAGCAGTACGTC. Translation: CSARDAQVEGYEQYV.

This clonotype has a handful of counts. The rearrangement joins TRBV5-1 to TRBJ2-2, with 13 positions matching TRBD2. V dropped 4 bases and J dropped 1; count of bases not matched to a gene: 4. CDR3 length: 17 amino acids. The germline gives CDR1 SGHRS, CDR2 YFSETQ. CDR3 DNA sequence: TGCGCCAGCAGCGTGGGACTAGCGGGGTGGAACACCGGGGAGCTGTTTTTT. This translates into CASSVGLAGWNTGELFF.

This clonotype was counted at least ten times. The chain combines TRBV9 with TRBJ2-5; D gene unclear. The CDR3 contains 16 residues. Trimming took off 0 bases at V and 0 bases at J, with 12 bases between the two ends. From germline, CDR1 is SGDLS and CDR2 YYNGEE. The CDR3 here is CASSVALSSNQETQYF. CDR3 DNA sequence: TGTGCCAGCAGCGTAGCATTGTCGTCCAACCAAGAGACCCAGTACTTC.